The clone carrying this TCR beta chain was observed once. V shed 2 bases and J shed 4 bases, with 14 bases lying between them. Looked up from germline, CDR1 is GTSNPN and CDR2 is SVGIG (reference sequence). CDR3 length: 14 amino acids. This sample was included in a study of T cell changes during pregnancy in multiple sclerosis. Profiled with immunoSEQ multiplex PCR; TCRdb holds only in-frame clones, not every one. The sample has approximately 40,000 clones, roughly 92% seen once. This clonotype originated in a female donor with multiple sclerosis, enrolled in a pregnancy study. The sequences come from CD4+ T cells from peripheral blood mononuclear cells, collected before pregnancy. J is TRBJ1-2 and V is TRBV30; a weak D match, TRBD1 (5 bases). DNA of the CDR3: TGTGCCTGGAGTAGGGCAGCAGGGCCCTATGGCTACACCTTC. As protein: CAWSRAAGPYGYTF.